Each of the 2 T cell receptor beta chains below was sequenced from the same sample in a study of CD4 T cells in relation to SARS-CoV-2 and coronaviruses. Some clones are missing from TCRdb's copy, which holds only in-frame ones; the method was immunoSEQ multiplex PCR. Here the sample spans about 16,000 clones, about 77% being singletons. Before the COVID-19 pandemic, during about 2010-2018, CD4+ T cells were taken from unexposed donors. Isolation of CD4+ T cells took place after around eleven days in culture. These receptors' antigens are unknown. The sample consisted of CD4+ T cells from PBMCs, cultured in vitro. The source is a human donor in good health.

The chain has TRBV28 and TRBJ2-1, with D tentatively TRBD1 (6 bases). Germline CDR1 MDHEN, CDR2 SYDVKM. The CDR3 has 15 residues. The germline V and J ends were trimmed by 2 bases and 6 bases, with 14 bases remaining between them. The CDR3 spells CASSLPADSANEQFF. CDR3 sequence (DNA): TGTGCCAGCAGTTTACCCGCGGACAGCGCCAATGAGCAGTTCTTC.

This clone was counted only a few times. The chain couples TRBV2 to TRBJ1-6, with D possibly TRBD1 on 5 matching bases. This CDR3 contains 14 residues. From germline, CDR1 is SNHLY and CDR2 FYNNEI. V was clipped by 1 base and J by 13 bases, with 14 bases between them. CDR3 loop: CASSEGQGWTPLHF. The CDR3 DNA reads TGTGCCAGCAGTGAAGGCCAGGGTTGGACGCCCCTCCACTTT.